The next 31 T cell receptor beta chains were all read from a single sample in a study of CD8+ T cells in alopecia areata. The treatment was: oral pan-JAK inhibitor, 5-10 mg twice daily. As the sequencing template, cDNA was produced by extracting RNA and reverse transcribing it. TCRdb's table, derived via immunoSEQ multiplex PCR, lists solely in-frame clones and lacks some. The table shows about 190,000 clones, with over 55% occurring only once. Sequencing was performed on CD4+ T cells sorted from blood, taken at week 24, from a patient treated with tofacitinib. These receptors came from a human donor with alopecia areata.

This chain uses TRBV30 with TRBJ2-1; no definite D call. Germline V CDR1 and CDR2: GTSNPN, SVGIG (reference sequence). Between the trimmed V and J ends, which lost 2 bases and 0 bases, there was a span of 8 bases. The CDR3 runs 14 residues. The CDR3 nucleotides are TGTGCCTGGAGTACGCTGAGCTCCTACAATGAGCAGTTCTTC. Translated, it gives CAWSTLSSYNEQFF. Based on the CDR3 plus reference TRBV30 and TRBJ2-1, the full variable domain is SQTIHQWPATLVQPVGSPLSLECTVEGTSNPNLYWYRQAAGRGLQLLFYSVGIGQISSEVPQNLSASRPQDRQFILSSKKLLLSDSGFYLCAWSTLSSYNEQFFGPGTRLTVL.

The rearrangement links TRBV28 to TRBJ2-1; 8 bases agree with TRBD2. Germline CDR1 MDHEN, CDR2 SYDVKM. V gave up 2 bases and J gave up 7 bases; unmatched junction bases: 1. This CDR3 contains 13 residues. The CDR3 loop is CASSLGGGNEQFF. The DNA of the CDR3 is TGTGCCAGCAGTTTAGGCGGGGGGAATGAGCAGTTCTTC.

This clone was counted a few times. The V call is TRBV4-2, the J call TRBJ2-3, with 9 nucleotides matching TRBD2. CDR3 length: 17 amino acids. Per the germline V gene, CDR1 is LGHNA and CDR2 is YNFKEQ. Trimming at V came to 5 bases and at J to 8 bases, leaving 17 bases not matched to a gene. The CDR3 sequence: CASSTPGIRGGAGTQYF. CDR3 in DNA: TGTGCCAGCAGCACCCCCGGGATCCGCGGGGGGGCGGGTACGCAGTATTTT.

This clone has a single count. This sequence joins TRBV29-1 and TRBJ2-7, with a tentative D call TRBD2 (5 bases). CDR1 SQVTM and CDR2 ANQGSEA come from the germline V gene. CDR3 length equals 15 residues. The V and J ends lost 7 bases and 0 bases respectively, with 19 bases between them. CDR3 loop: CSGVIGTGSSYEQYF. The CDR3, as DNA: TGCAGCGGAGTCATCGGAACGGGGAGCTCCTACGAGCAGTACTTC.

This rearrangement joins TRBV27 to TRBJ1-6; D perhaps matches TRBD1 (5 bases). Germline assignment: CDR1 MNHEY and CDR2 SMNVEV (reference sequence). This CDR3 has 16 residues. V was cut by 5 bases and J by 0 bases, with 11 bases left in between. CDR3 sequence (DNA): TGTGCCAGCAGTGACGGGGGAAGCTCCTATAATTCACCCCTCCACTTT. This encodes CASSDGGSSYNSPLHF.

The chain combines TRBV11-1 with TRBJ1-1, with 7 bases identical to TRBD1. The junction had 10 bases not matched to a gene; V was cut back by 7 bases and J by 5 bases. This CDR3 is 14 amino acids long. The germline CDR1 and CDR2 sequences are SGHAT and FQDESV (reference sequence). In DNA form, the CDR3 reads TGTGCCAGCATGTCGGGAAGGGGGCGGACTGAAGCTTTCTTT. This sequence encodes CASMSGRGRTEAFF.

The chain employs TRBV29-1 and TRBJ2-4; 7 bases fit TRBD1. The V and J ends lost 7 bases and 9 bases, in that order; junction bases with no gene match: 12. CDR3 length equals 13 residues. CDR1 is SQVTM and CDR2 is ANQGSEA in the germline V gene. The CDR3 sequence is CSARVTGNGIQYF. The CDR3 region has the DNA TGCAGCGCCCGAGTGACAGGGAATGGCATTCAGTACTTC. The variable domain in full, completed from reference TRBV29-1 and TRBJ2-4, reads SAVISQKPSRDICQRGTSLTIQCQVDSQVTMMFWYRQQPGQSLTLIATANQGSEATYESGFVIDKFPISRPNLTFSTLTVSNMSPEDSSIYLCSARVTGNGIQYFGAGTRLSVL.

The V and J genes are TRBV7-2 and TRBJ2-7, with TRBD1 as a possible D gene (6 bases). The CDR3 has 14 residues. CDR1 and CDR2 from the germline V gene are SGHTA and FQGNSA. V gave up 5 bases and J gave up 3 bases, with 14 bases separating them. Here the CDR3 reads CASSPQGKSYEQYF. The DNA for the CDR3 is TGTGCCAGCAGCCCACAGGGTAAGAGCTACGAGCAGTACTTC.

The chain recombines TRBV6-1 with TRBJ1-6; D is unresolved. V was pared by 7 bases and J by 7 bases, with 14 bases between. Germline CDR1 is MNHNS and CDR2 is SASEGT. The CDR3 contains 14 residues. The DNA of the CDR3 is TGTGCCAGCACTGTCAATGAGGAAAATTCACCCCTCCACTTT. Its protein is CASTVNEENSPLHF.

The gene calls are TRBV5-1 and TRBJ2-7; perhaps TRBD2 as D (6 bases). CDR1 and CDR2 from the germline V gene are SGHRS and YFSETQ. Between the trimmed V and J ends, which lost 4 bases and 6 bases, there was a span of 11 bases. This CDR3 is 12 amino acids long. In DNA, the CDR3 is TGCGCCAGCAGCCGGGGGAGCGCCGAGCAGTACTTC. Translation: CASSRGSAEQYF. Combining the CDR3 with reference TRBV5-1 and TRBJ2-7 gives the whole variable domain KAGVTQTPRYLIKTRGQQVTLSCSPISGHRSVSWYQQTPGQGLQFLFEYFSETQRNKGNFPGRFSGRQFSNSRSEMNVSTLELGDSALYLCASSRGSAEQYFGPGTRLTVT.

This chain uses TRBV5-6 with TRBJ1-1; D may be TRBD1 (5 bases). The CDR3 is made up of 14 amino acids. V was trimmed by 4 bases and J by 0 bases, leaving 10 bases between them. Germline V gives CDR1 SGHDT, CDR2 YYEEEE. CDR3 sequence reads: CASSVTGVNTEAFF. DNA for the CDR3: TGTGCCAGCAGCGTGACGGGGGTGAACACTGAAGCTTTCTTT.

This rearrangement joins TRBV29-1 to TRBJ1-2; D uncertain. CDR1 is SQVTM, CDR2 ANQGSEA, per germline. The V gene lost 5 bases and the J gene lost 4 bases, with 17 bases spanning the gap. This CDR3 comprises 14 residues. CDR3 sequence reads: CSVIASRSGYGYTF. The DNA for the CDR3 is TGCAGCGTTATCGCCTCACGTTCGGGCTATGGCTACACCTTC. Using reference TRBV29-1 and TRBJ1-2 for the parts outside the CDR3, the full variable domain is SAVISQKPSRDICQRGTSLTIQCQVDSQVTMMFWYRQQPGQSLTLIATANQGSEATYESGFVIDKFPISRPNLTFSTLTVSNMSPEDSSIYLCSVIASRSGYGYTFGSGTRLTVV.

This rearrangement joins TRBV5-1 to TRBJ2-1; a possible D gene is TRBD2 (6 bases). CDR3 length: 14 amino acids. Germline V CDR1 and CDR2: SGHRS, YFSETQ. V gave up 6 bases and J gave up 0 bases, with 10 bases separating them. The DNA of the CDR3 is TGCGCCAGCACGGTCGGGAGCTCCTACAATGAGCAGTTCTTC. It codes for CASTVGSSYNEQFF.

This sequence joins TRBV30 and TRBJ1-5; D gene uncertain. In germline, CDR1 is GTSNPN, CDR2 SVGIG (reference sequence). Trimming shortened V by 3 bases and J by 4 bases, and 7 bases separated the two germline ends. The CDR3 runs to 12 residues. In DNA, the CDR3 is TGTGCCTGGAGCGCCTCTAATCAGCCCCAGCATTTT. It codes for CAWSASNQPQHF.

Worth noting for this clone: The same CDR3 arises from other DNA sequences in this sample as well. The chain links TRBV27 to TRBJ2-5; D unresolved. The V gene's germline CDR1 is MNHEY and CDR2 SMNVEV (reference sequence). This CDR3 region has 13 residues. Trimming took 3 bases from V and 2 from J, leaving 7 bases between them. CDR3 loop: CASSLQGQETQYF. In nucleotides, the CDR3 is TGTGCCAGCAGTTTGCAAGGACAAGAGACCCAGTACTTC.

The chain couples TRBV7-2 to TRBJ2-5, with a tentative D call TRBD1 (6 bases). The J call may be in error: the DNA end matches TRBJ2-7 better. The CDR3 is made up of 14 amino acids. Germline loops: CDR1 SGHTA, CDR2 FQGNSA. CDR3 DNA sequence: TGTGCCAGCAGCTTAGAACAGGGCCCCTACGAGCAGTACTTC. The encoded protein is CASSLEQGPYEQYF.

This clone has more than one count but fewer than ten. The V call is TRBV9, the J call TRBJ2-5; TRBD2 matches at 10 bases. Germline loops: CDR1 SGDLS, CDR2 YYNGEE. The CDR3 spans 15 residues. With V trimmed by 4 bases and J by 2 bases, 5 bases remained unmatched. CDR3 in DNA: TGTGCCAGCAGCACCCCACTAGCGGGACAAGAGACCCAGTACTTC. This translates into CASSTPLAGQETQYF.

This clone was seen a handful of times. The J gene is TRBJ2-7, the V gene TRBV15; D possibly corresponds to TRBD2 (5 bases). CDR1 LNHNV and CDR2 YYDKDF come from the germline V gene (reference sequence). This CDR3 contains 14 residues. Deletions cut 8 bases from V and 4 bases from J, with 18 bases between. The CDR3 loop is CATGAPGRGYEQYF. The CDR3 DNA is TGTGCCACCGGAGCGCCGGGTCGAGGGTACGAGCAGTACTTC.

The chain has TRBV7-8 and TRBJ2-2; 8 bases match TRBD2. CDR1 is SGHVS, CDR2 FQNEAQ, per germline. The CDR3 is 16 residues long. Losses at the gene ends were 4 bases for V and 1 base for J; bases not matched to a gene: 5. The CDR3 reads CASSSVTSGNTGELFF. CDR3 in DNA: TGTGCCAGCAGCTCGGTCACTAGCGGGAACACCGGGGAGCTGTTTTTT.

This clone appeared a few times. The chain couples TRBV27 to TRBJ1-2; no firm D call. V lost 6 bases to trimming and J lost 10 bases, with 21 bases between them. The CDR3 is 14 amino acids. Germline values: CDR1 MNHEY, CDR2 SMNVEV (reference sequence). In nucleotides, the CDR3 is TGTGCCAGCAGCCCGAAACGGACGGCCCCAGTCTACACCTTC. Translation gives CASSPKRTAPVYTF.

Comments on this clone: Other DNA sequences in this specimen translate into the identical CDR3. This sequence joins TRBV5-6 and TRBJ2-5, with D uncertain. Trimming stripped 2 bases from V and 2 bases from J, with 4 bases between. Germline values: CDR1 SGHDT, CDR2 YYEEEE. CDR3 size: 12 residues. The CDR3 DNA reads as TGTGCCAGCAGCTTAGGACAAGAGACCCAGTACTTC. Translation gives CASSLGQETQYF.

This clone was observed a few times. The J gene is TRBJ1-5, the V gene TRBV5-8; TRBD1 matches 10 bases. V trimming: 3 bases; J trimming: 0 bases; junction bases outside the gene matches: 15. CDR3 length equals 20 residues. Per germline, CDR1 SGHTS and CDR2 YDEGEE. CDR3: CASSSPSPGQGFRSNQPQHF. The DNA for the CDR3 is TGTGCCAGCAGCTCGCCGTCTCCGGGACAGGGGTTTCGTAGCAATCAGCCCCAGCATTTT.

The chain joins TRBV5-1 to TRBJ2-7; D gene ambiguous. The CDR3 has 11 residues. Per the germline V gene, CDR1 is SGHRS and CDR2 is YFSETQ. V was clipped by 3 bases and J by 3 bases, with 4 bases between them. As DNA, the CDR3 is TGCGCCAGCAGCTCCAACTACGAGCAGTACTTC. Its protein product is CASSSNYEQYF. Full variable domain (remainder filled in from reference TRBV5-1 and TRBJ2-7): KAGVTQTPRYLIKTRGQQVTLSCSPISGHRSVSWYQQTPGQGLQFLFEYFSETQRNKGNFPGRFSGRQFSNSRSEMNVSTLELGDSALYLCASSSNYEQYFGPGTRLTVT.

The chain has TRBV5-1 and TRBJ1-1; D not certain. CDR3 size: 14 residues. Trimming shortened V by 1 base and J by 1 base, and 8 bases separated the two germline ends. The germline V gene has CDR1 SGHRS and CDR2 YFSETQ. This chain's CDR3 is CASSLRPWNTEAFF. The DNA of the CDR3 is TGCGCCAGCAGCTTGAGACCCTGGAACACTGAAGCTTTCTTT. The whole variable domain, filled in from reference TRBV5-1 and TRBJ1-1, reads KAGVTQTPRYLIKTRGQQVTLSCSPISGHRSVSWYQQTPGQGLQFLFEYFSETQRNKGNFPGRFSGRQFSNSRSEMNVSTLELGDSALYLCASSLRPWNTEAFFGQGTRLTVV.

This rearrangement joins TRBV29-1 to TRBJ2-1, with D perhaps TRBD1 (7 bases). From germline, CDR1 is SQVTM and CDR2 ANQGSEA. Trimming took off 4 bases at V and 7 bases at J, with 14 bases between the two ends. This CDR3 is 13 amino acids long. DNA of the CDR3: TGCAGCGTTGGGAGGGGGCTAGGGAATGAGCAGTTCTTC. It codes for CSVGRGLGNEQFF.

The J gene is TRBJ1-2, the V gene TRBV30; D remains unclear. Between the trimmed V and J ends, which lost 2 bases and 0 bases, there was a span of 7 bases. The CDR3 runs to 13 residues. Germline CDR1 reads GTSNPN; CDR2 reads SVGIG (reference sequence). In nucleotides, the CDR3 is TGTGCCTGGAGTTTGTGGGCTAACTATGGCTACACCTTC. It specifies CAWSLWANYGYTF.

In its sample, this clone was seen once. The V gene is TRBV7-8, the J gene TRBJ2-3, with D possibly TRBD1 on 5 matching bases. The V gene lost 1 base and the J gene lost 1 base, with 12 bases spanning the gap. The CDR3 runs to 16 residues. Germline CDR1 reads SGHVS; CDR2 reads FQNEAQ. The CDR3 coding sequence is TGTGCCAGCAGCTTAGTGGCGTTGACAGGCACAGATACGCAGTATTTT. Amino acid sequence: CASSLVALTGTDTQYF. Full variable domain (missing parts from reference TRBV7-8 and TRBJ2-3): GAGVSQSPRYKVAKRGQDVALRCDPISGHVSLFWYQQALGQGPEFLTYFQNEAQLDKSGLPSDRFFAERPEGSVSTLKIQRTQQEDSAVYLCASSLVALTGTDTQYFGPGTRLTVL.

This rearrangement joins TRBV5-6 to TRBJ1-1; D is uncertain. Germline CDR1 is SGHDT and CDR2 is YYEEEE. This CDR3 comprises 13 residues. V lost 4 bases, J lost 11 bases, and 18 bases lay in between. DNA for the CDR3: TGTGCCAGCAGCCGCCTAGGTCCTGGGTGGGCTTTCTTT. Protein sequence: CASSRLGPGWAFF.

There are a few counts of this clone. The chain uses TRBV6-5 and TRBJ1-2; 7 bases are shared with TRBD1. Germline CDR1 reads MNHEY; CDR2 reads SVGAGI. V shed 8 bases, J shed 6 bases, and the junction held 12 bases outside the gene matches. The CDR3 length is 14 residues. The CDR3 region is CASYPSGRGHGYTF. The CDR3 DNA is TGTGCCAGCTACCCGTCGGGAAGGGGGCATGGCTACACCTTC.

The chain joins TRBV4-3 to TRBJ2-7; no clear D. The V and J ends lost 4 bases and 3 bases respectively, with 10 bases between them. The CDR3 is made up of 13 amino acids. CDR1 LGHNA and CDR2 YSLEER come from the germline V gene. The CDR3 DNA is TGCGCCAGCAGCCGAGGCAGAGACTACGAGCAGTACTTC. The encoded protein is CASSRGRDYEQYF.

The chain carries TRBV7-9 and TRBJ2-6, with D possibly TRBD1 on 6 matching bases. V shed 2 bases and J shed 4 bases, with 9 bases lying between them. CDR1 is SEHNR, CDR2 FQNEAQ, per germline (reference sequence). The CDR3 runs to 15 residues. CDR3 in DNA: TGTGCCAGCAGCTTATCAGGGACAGGGGCCAACGTCCTGACTTTC. Translating gives CASSLSGTGANVLTF.